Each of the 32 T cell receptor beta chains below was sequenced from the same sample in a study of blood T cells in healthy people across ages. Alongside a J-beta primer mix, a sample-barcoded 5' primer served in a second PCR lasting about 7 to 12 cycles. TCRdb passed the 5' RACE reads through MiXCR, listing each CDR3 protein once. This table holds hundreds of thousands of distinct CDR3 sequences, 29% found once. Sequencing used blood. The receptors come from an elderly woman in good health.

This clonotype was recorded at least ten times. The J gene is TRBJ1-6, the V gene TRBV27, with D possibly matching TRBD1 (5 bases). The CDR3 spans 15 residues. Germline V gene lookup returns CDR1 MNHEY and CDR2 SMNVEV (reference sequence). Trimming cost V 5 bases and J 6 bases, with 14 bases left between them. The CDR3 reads CASSLGQGFNSPLHF. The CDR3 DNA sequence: TGTGCCAGCAGTCTGGGGCAGGGATTTAATTCACCCCTCCACTTT.

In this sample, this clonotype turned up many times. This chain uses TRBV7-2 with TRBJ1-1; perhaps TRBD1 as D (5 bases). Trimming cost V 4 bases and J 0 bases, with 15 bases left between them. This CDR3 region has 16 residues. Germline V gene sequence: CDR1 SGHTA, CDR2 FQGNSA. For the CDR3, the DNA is TGTGCCAGCAGCTCCCCCTCGGGCAGGGTGAACACTGAAGCTTTCTTT. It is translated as CASSSPSGRVNTEAFF.

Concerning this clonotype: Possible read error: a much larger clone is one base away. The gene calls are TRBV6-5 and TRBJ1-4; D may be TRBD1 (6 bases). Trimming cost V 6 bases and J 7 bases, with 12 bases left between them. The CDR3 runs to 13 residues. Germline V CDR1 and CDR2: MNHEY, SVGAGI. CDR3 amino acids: CASRQSRGEKLFF. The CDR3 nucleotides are TGTGCCAGCAGGCAAAGCAGGGGTGAAAAACTGTTTTTT.

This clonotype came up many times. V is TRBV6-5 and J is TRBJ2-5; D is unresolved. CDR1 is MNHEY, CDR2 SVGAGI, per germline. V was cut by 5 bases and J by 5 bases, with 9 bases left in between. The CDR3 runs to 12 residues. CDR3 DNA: TGTGCCAGCAGTCCTCATGGGGAGACCCAGTACTTC. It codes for CASSPHGETQYF.

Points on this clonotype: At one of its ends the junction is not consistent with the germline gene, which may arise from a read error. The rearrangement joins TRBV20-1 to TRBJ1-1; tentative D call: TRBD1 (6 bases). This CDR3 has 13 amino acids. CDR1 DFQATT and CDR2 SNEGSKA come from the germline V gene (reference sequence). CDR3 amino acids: CGARDNRVTEAFF. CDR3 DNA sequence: TGCGGTGCTCGAGATAACAGGGTCACTGAAGCTTTCTTT.

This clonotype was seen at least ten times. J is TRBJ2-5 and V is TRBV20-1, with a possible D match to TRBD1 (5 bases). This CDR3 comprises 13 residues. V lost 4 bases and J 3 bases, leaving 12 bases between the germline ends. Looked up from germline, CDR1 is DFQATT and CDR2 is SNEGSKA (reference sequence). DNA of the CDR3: TGCAGTGCTAAAGAGACAGTAAAAGAGACCCAGTACTTC. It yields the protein CSAKETVKETQYF.

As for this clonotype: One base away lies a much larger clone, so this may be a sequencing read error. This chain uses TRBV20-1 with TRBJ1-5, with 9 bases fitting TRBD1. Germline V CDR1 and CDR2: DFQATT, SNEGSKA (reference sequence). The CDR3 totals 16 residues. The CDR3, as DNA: TGCAGTGCTAAAAACAGGGGGCGCGGGTTCAATCAGCCCCGGCATTTT. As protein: CSAKNRGRGFNQPRHF.

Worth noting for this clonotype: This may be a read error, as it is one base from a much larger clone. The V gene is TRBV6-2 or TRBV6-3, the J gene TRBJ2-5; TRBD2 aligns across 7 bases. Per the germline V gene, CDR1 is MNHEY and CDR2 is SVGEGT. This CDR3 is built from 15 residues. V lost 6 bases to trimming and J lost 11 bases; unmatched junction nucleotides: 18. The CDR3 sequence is CASRFGLVGYNEQYF. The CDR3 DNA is TGTGCCAGCAGATTCGGACTAGTCGGGTACAATGAGCAGTACTTC.

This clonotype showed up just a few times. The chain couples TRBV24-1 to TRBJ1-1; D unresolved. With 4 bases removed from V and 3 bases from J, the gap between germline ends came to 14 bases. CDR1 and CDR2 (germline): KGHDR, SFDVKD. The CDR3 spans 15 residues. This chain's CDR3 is CATSDPRTSDTEAFF. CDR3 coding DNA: TGTGCCACCAGTGACCCCCGGACTTCTGACACTGAAGCTTTCTTT.

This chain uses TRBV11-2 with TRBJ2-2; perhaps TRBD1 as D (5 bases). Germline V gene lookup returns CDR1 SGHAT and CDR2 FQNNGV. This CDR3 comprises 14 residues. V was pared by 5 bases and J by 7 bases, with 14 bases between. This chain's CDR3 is CASSRAGMGGELFF. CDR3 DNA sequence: TGTGCCAGCAGCCGGGCAGGGATGGGCGGGGAGCTGTTTTTT.

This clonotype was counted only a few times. The CDR3 is CASSFRQGGNSPLHF. The CDR3 coding sequence is TGTGCCAGCAGTTTTCGACAGGGAGGGAATTCACCCCTCCACTTT. The rearrangement links TRBV12-3 or TRBV12-4 to TRBJ1-6; 7 bases are shared with TRBD1. The CDR3 consists of 15 residues. After removal of 3 bases from V and 7 bases from J, the junction contained 6 bases not matched to a gene.

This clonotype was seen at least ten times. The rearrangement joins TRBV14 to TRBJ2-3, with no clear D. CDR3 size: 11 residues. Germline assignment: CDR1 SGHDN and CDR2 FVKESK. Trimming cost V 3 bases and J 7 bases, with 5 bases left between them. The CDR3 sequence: CASSHSYTQYF. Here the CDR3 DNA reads TGTGCCAGCAGCCACTCTTATACGCAGTATTTT.

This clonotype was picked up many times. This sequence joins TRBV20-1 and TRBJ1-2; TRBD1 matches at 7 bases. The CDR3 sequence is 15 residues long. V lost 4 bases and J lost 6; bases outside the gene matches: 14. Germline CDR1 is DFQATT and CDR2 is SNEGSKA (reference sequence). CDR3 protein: CSATPDRRRANGYTF. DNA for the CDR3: TGCAGTGCTACCCCGGACAGGCGGAGAGCTAATGGCTACACCTTC.

The CDR3 coding sequence is TGTGCCAGCAGCTTAGGGGCCAGCGGGGGAGCCTCAGCGGGTGAGCAGTACTTC. As protein: CASSLGASGGASAGEQYF. The V call is TRBV7-2, the J call TRBJ2-7; 8 bases map to TRBD2. CDR3 length: 18 amino acids. Unmatched junction bases numbered 18, after V lost 1 base and J lost 7 bases. From germline, CDR1 is SGHTA and CDR2 FQGNSA.

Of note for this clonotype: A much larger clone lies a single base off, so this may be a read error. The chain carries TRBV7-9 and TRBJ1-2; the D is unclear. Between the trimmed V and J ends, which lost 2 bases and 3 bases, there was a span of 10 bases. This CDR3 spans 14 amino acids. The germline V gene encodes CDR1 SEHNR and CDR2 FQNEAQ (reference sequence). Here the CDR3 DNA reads TGTGCCAGCAGCTTAAGATCAAGGGACTATGGCTACACCTTC. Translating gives CASSLRSRDYGYTF.

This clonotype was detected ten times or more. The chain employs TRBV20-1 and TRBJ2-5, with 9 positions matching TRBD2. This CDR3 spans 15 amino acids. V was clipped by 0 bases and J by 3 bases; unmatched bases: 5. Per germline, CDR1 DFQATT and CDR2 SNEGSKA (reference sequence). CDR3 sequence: CSARDGGGAEETQYF. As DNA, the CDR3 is TGCAGTGCTAGAGATGGCGGGGGGGCCGAAGAGACCCAGTACTTC.

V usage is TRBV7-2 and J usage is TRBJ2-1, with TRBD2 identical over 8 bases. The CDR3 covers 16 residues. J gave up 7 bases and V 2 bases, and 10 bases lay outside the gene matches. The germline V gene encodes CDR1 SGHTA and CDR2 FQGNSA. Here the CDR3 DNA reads TGTGCCAGCAGCTTACGCGCGGGGGGTGGGTCGAATGAGCAGTTCTTC. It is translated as CASSLRAGGGSNEQFF.

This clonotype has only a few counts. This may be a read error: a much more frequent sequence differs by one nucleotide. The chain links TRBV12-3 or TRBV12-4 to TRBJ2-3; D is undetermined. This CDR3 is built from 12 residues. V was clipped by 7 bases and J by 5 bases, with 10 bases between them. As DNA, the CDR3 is TGTGCCAGCACCACTGTCCGAGATACGCAGTATTTT. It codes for CASTTVRDTQYF.

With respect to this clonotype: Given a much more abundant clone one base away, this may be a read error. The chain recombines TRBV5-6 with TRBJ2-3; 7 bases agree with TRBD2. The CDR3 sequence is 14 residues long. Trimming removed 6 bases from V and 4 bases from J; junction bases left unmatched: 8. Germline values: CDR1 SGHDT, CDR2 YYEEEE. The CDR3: CASTRTSPADTQYF. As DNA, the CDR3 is TGTGCCAGCACCAGGACTAGTCCCGCAGATACGCAGTATTTT. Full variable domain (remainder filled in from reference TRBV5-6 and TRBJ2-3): DAGVTQSPTHLIKTRGQQVTLRCSPKSGHDTVSWYQQALGQGPQFIFQYYEEEERQRGNFPDRFSGHQFPNYSSELNVNALLLGDSALYLCASTRTSPADTQYFGPGTRLTVL.

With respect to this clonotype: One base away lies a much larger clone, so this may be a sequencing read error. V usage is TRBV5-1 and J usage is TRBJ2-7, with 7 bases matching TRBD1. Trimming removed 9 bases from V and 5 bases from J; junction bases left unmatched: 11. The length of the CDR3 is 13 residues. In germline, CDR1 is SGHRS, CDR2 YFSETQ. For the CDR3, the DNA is TGCGCCAACGGCCGACAGGGTCCCAACGAGCAGTACTTC. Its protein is CANGRQGPNEQYF. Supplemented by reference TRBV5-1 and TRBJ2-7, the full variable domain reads KAGVTQTPRYLIKTRGQQVTLSCSPISGHRSVSWYQQTPGQGLQFLFEYFSETQRNKGNFPGRFSGRQFSNSRSEMNVSTLELGDSALYLCANGRQGPNEQYFGPGTRLTVT.

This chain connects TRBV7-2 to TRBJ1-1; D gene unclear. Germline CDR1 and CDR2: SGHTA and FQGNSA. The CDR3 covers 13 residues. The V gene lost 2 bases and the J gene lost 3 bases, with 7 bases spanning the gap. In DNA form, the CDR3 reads TGTGCCAGCAGCTTATTCCGAGACACTGAAGCTTTCTTT. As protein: CASSLFRDTEAFF. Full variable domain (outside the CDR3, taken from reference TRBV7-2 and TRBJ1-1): GAGVSQSPSNKVTEKGKDVELRCDPISGHTALYWYRQSLGQGLEFLIYFQGNSAPDKSGLPSDRFSAERTGGSVSTLTIQRTQQEDSAVYLCASSLFRDTEAFFGQGTRLTVV.

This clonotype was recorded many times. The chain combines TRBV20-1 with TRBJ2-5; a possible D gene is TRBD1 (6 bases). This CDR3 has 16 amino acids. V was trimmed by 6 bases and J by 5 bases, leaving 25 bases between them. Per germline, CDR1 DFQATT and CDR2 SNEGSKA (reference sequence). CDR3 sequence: CSAPDTVQGGRETQYF. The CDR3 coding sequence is TGCAGTGCCCCGGATACCGTACAGGGTGGAAGGGAGACCCAGTACTTC.

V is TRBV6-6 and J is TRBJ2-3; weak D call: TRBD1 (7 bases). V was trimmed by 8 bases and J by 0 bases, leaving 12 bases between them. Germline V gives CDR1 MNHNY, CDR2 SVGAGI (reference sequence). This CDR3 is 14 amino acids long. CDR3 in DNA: TGTGCCAGCGGACCAGGGGGGAGCACAGATACGCAGTATTTT. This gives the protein CASGPGGSTDTQYF.

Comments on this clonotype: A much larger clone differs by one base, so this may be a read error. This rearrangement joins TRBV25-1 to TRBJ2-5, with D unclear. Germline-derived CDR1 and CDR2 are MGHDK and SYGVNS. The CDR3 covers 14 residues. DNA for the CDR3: TGTGCCAGCAGGGAATTGGGGTTTCAAGAGACCCAGTACTTC. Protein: CASRELGFQETQYF.

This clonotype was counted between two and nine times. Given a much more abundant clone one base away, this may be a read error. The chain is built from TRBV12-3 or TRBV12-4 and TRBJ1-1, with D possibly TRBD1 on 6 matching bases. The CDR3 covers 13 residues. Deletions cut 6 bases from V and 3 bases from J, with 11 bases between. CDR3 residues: CASSGQTDTEAFF. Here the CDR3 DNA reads TGTGCCAGCAGCGGACAGACGGACACTGAAGCTTTCTTT.

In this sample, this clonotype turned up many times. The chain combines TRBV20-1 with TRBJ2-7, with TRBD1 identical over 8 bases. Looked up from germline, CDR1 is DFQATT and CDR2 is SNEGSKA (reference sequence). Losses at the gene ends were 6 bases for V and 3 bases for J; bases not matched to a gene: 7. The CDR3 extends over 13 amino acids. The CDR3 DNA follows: TGCAGTGCCACGGACAGGGTCTACTACGAGCAGTACTTC. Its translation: CSATDRVYYEQYF.

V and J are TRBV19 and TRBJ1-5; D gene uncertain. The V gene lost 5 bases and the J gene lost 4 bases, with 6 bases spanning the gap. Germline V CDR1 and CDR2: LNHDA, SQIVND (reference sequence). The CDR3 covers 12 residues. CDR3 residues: CASSWANQPQHF. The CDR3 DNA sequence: TGTGCCAGTAGTTGGGCTAATCAGCCCCAGCATTTT. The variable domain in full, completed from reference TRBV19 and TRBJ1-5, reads DGGITQSPKYLFRKEGQNVTLSCEQNLNHDAMYWYRQDPGQGLRLIYYSQIVNDFQKGDIAEGYSVSREKKESFPLTVTSAQKNPTAFYLCASSWANQPQHFGDGTRLSIL.

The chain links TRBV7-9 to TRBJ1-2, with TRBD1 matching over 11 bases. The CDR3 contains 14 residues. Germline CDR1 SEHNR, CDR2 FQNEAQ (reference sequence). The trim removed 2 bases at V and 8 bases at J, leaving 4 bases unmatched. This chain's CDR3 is CASSLRGQGEGYTF. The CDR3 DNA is TGTGCCAGCAGCTTAAGGGGACAGGGGGAAGGCTACACCTTC. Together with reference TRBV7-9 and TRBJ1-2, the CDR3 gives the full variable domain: DTGVSQNPRHKITKRGQNVTFRCDPISEHNRLYWYRQTLGQGPEFLTYFQNEAQLEKSRLLSDRFSAERPKGSFSTLEIQRTEQGDSAMYLCASSLRGQGEGYTFGSGTRLTVV.

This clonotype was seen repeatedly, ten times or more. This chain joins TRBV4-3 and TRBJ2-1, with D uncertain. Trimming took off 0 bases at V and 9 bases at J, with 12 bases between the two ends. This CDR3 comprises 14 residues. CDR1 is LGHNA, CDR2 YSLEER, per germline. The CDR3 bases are TGCGCCAGCAGCCAAGATGCCGGCAATGGTGAGCAGTTCTTC. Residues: CASSQDAGNGEQFF.

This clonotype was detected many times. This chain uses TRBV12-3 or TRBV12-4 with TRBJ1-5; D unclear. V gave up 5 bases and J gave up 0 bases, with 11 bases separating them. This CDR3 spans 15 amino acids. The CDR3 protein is CASSSSQLSNQPQHF. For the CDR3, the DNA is TGTGCCAGCAGTAGTTCACAGCTTAGCAATCAGCCCCAGCATTTT.

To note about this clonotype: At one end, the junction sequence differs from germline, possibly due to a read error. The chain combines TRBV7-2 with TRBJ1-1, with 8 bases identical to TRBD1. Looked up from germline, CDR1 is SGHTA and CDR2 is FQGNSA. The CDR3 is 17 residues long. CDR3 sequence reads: CASSLDPRTGRNTEVFF. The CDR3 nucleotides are TGTGCCAGCAGCTTAGACCCTAGGACAGGGCGGAACACTGAAGTTTTCTTT.

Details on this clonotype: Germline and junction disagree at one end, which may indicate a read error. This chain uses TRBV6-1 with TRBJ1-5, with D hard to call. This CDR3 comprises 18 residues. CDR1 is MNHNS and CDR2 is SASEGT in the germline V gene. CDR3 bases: TGTGCCAGCAGTCCCACTCTATGGGGAAGTGTAAGCAATCAGCCCCGGCATTTT. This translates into CASSPTLWGSVSNQPRHF.